One and the same sample provided the 16 T cell receptor beta chains below, sequenced in a study of blood T cell repertoires in COVID-19. Using immunoSEQ multiplex PCR, the repertoire was profiled, and TCRdb retains in-frame clones only, with some absent. This table has approximately 300,000 clones, 80% to 90% appearing once. Sequences were obtained from PBMCs or T cells enriched from blood (not recorded which). The receptors stem from a woman between 25 and 40 years old who had recovered from COVID-19.

V usage is TRBV6-5 and J usage is TRBJ1-2; perhaps TRBD1 as D (6 bases). Germline lookup yields CDR1 MNHEY and CDR2 SVGAGI. The V and J ends lost 5 bases and 8 bases respectively, with 21 bases between them. This CDR3 is built from 15 residues. The CDR3 sequence: CASSISIAGALGYTF. For the CDR3, the DNA is TGTGCCAGCAGTATATCAATCGCGGGGGCGCTAGGCTACACCTTC.

This chain connects TRBV7-9 to TRBJ1-2; D is perhaps TRBD1 (6 bases). Trimming removed 2 bases from V and 0 bases from J, with 10 bases in between. CDR3 size: 15 residues. In germline, CDR1 is SEHNR, CDR2 FQNEAQ (reference sequence). CDR3 residues: CASSLNRDTNYGYTF. In nucleotides, the CDR3 is TGTGCCAGCAGCTTAAACAGGGATACTAACTATGGCTACACCTTC. The whole variable domain, remainder taken from reference TRBV7-9 and TRBJ1-2, is DTGVSQNPRHKITKRGQNVTFRCDPISEHNRLYWYRQTLGQGPEFLTYFQNEAQLEKSRLLSDRFSAERPKGSFSTLEIQRTEQGDSAMYLCASSLNRDTNYGYTFGSGTRLTVV.

This chain joins TRBV10-3 and TRBJ1-4; a weak D match, TRBD1 (5 bases). The CDR3 loop spans 14 amino acids. Looked up from germline, CDR1 is ENHRY and CDR2 is SYGVKD. With 6 bases removed from V and 0 bases from J, the gap between germline ends came to 8 bases. In nucleotides, the CDR3 is TGTGCCATCAGCAGGGATGCAACTAATGAAAAACTGTTTTTT. This translates into CAISRDATNEKLFF.

This clone was seen only a few times. The V call is TRBV7-8, the J call TRBJ1-5; TRBD1 matches at 10 bases. Germline assignment: CDR1 SGHVS and CDR2 FQNEAQ. The V and J ends lost 5 bases and 5 bases, in that order; junction bases with no gene match: 3. The CDR3 extends over 14 amino acids. The CDR3 spells CASSQGTGDQPQHF. The CDR3 DNA reads TGTGCCAGCAGCCAAGGGACAGGGGATCAGCCCCAGCATTTT.

The chain joins TRBV19 to TRBJ1-1, with a possible D match to TRBD1 (5 bases). Trimming left V 3 bases short and J 5 bases short, with 7 bases between. The CDR3 has 12 amino acids. CDR1 is LNHDA and CDR2 is SQIVND in the germline V gene (reference sequence). CDR3 region: CASSMRGTEAFF. As DNA, the CDR3 is TGTGCCAGTAGTATGCGGGGGACTGAAGCTTTCTTT.

The chain links TRBV2 to TRBJ1-2; 9 bases map to TRBD1. Germline V lookup: CDR1 SNHLY, CDR2 FYNNEI. This CDR3 region has 14 residues. V shed 6 bases and J 2 bases; nucleotides not matched to a gene: 4. The CDR3 reads CASRNGQGNYGYTF. The CDR3 region has the DNA TGTGCCAGCAGAAACGGACAGGGGAACTATGGCTACACCTTC.

The chain recombines TRBV4-1 with TRBJ1-5; TRBD1 agrees at 8 bases. V lost 3 bases to trimming and J lost 3 bases; unmatched junction nucleotides: 10. Looked up from germline, CDR1 is MGHRA and CDR2 is YSYEKL. The CDR3 runs to 17 residues. The CDR3, as DNA: TGCGCCAGCAGCCACCCGACAGGGGTTGGGGTCAATCAGCCCCAGCATTTT. Translating it yields CASSHPTGVGVNQPQHF.

The V gene is TRBV7-9, the J gene TRBJ2-1; D possibly corresponds to TRBD2 (6 bases). CDR3 length: 14 amino acids. V was cut by 3 bases and J by 0 bases, with 6 bases left in between. Germline CDR1 SEHNR, CDR2 FQNEAQ (reference sequence). DNA for the CDR3: TGTGCCAGCAGCTTGGGGGGCTCCTACAATGAGCAGTTCTTC. The encoded protein is CASSLGGSYNEQFF.

In this sample, this clone turned up once. This chain joins TRBV5-1 and TRBJ1-2; D call uncertain. The CDR3 contains 13 residues. V lost 2 bases and J lost 1, with 6 bases in between. The germline gives CDR1 SGHRS, CDR2 YFSETQ. The CDR3 sequence is CASSFNSNYGYTF. For the CDR3, the DNA is TGCGCCAGCAGCTTCAATAGTAACTATGGCTACACCTTC.

This sequence joins TRBV10-3 and TRBJ1-1; D may be TRBD1 (6 bases). This CDR3 contains 13 residues. Trimming removed 10 bases at V and 1 base at J, with 13 bases between. In germline, CDR1 is ENHRY, CDR2 SYGVKD. The CDR3 region is CATRQEPNTEAFF. DNA of the CDR3: TGTGCCACGCGACAGGAACCGAACACTGAAGCTTTCTTT.

The chain is built from TRBV7-9 and TRBJ1-6, with D uncertain. V lost 2 bases and J lost 5, with 16 bases in between. CDR3 length equals 17 residues. Germline loops: CDR1 SEHNR, CDR2 FQNEAQ (reference sequence). CDR3 protein: CASSLFPLPRDNSPLHF. The CDR3 DNA reads as TGTGCCAGCAGCTTATTTCCCCTCCCCCGAGATAATTCACCCCTCCACTTT. The whole variable domain, remainder taken from reference TRBV7-9 and TRBJ1-6, is DTGVSQNPRHKITKRGQNVTFRCDPISEHNRLYWYRQTLGQGPEFLTYFQNEAQLEKSRLLSDRFSAERPKGSFSTLEIQRTEQGDSAMYLCASSLFPLPRDNSPLHFGNGTRLTVT.

The chain employs TRBV28 and TRBJ1-4; 7 nucleotides line up with TRBD1. Germline values: CDR1 MDHEN, CDR2 SYDVKM. This CDR3 spans 16 amino acids. V gave up 3 bases and J gave up 10 bases; unmatched junction bases: 14. The CDR3 spells CASSLPGTVRQGKLFF. The CDR3 DNA reads TGTGCCAGCAGTTTGCCCGGGACAGTCCGGCAGGGAAAACTGTTTTTT.

This clone was detected once. The V and J genes are TRBV19 and TRBJ2-7; 9 bases line up with TRBD2. V shed 8 bases, J shed 1 base, and the junction held 6 bases outside the gene matches. The CDR3 sequence is 14 residues long. Per germline, CDR1 LNHDA and CDR2 SQIVND (reference sequence). This chain's CDR3 is CASSRGGASYEQYF. For the CDR3, the DNA is TGTGCCAGTTCACGCGGGGGGGCTTCCTACGAGCAGTACTTC.

This clone was observed once. The chain is built from TRBV15 and TRBJ2-1; 8 bases map to TRBD2. This CDR3 comprises 18 residues. The ends lost 0 bases at V and 3 bases at J; junction bases unmatched: 10. The V gene's germline CDR1 is LNHNV and CDR2 YYDKDF (reference sequence). The CDR3 DNA reads as TGTGCCACCAGCAGAGACTCGATTAGCGGGGACCTCTACAATGAGCAGTTCTTC. This encodes CATSRDSISGDLYNEQFF.

This chain links TRBV11-2 with TRBJ2-3; 11 nucleotides align to TRBD2. The CDR3 has 19 residues. The V gene end was trimmed by 6 bases and the J gene end by 0 bases; junction bases not matched to a gene: 14. Germline V gene data show CDR1 as SGHAT and CDR2 as FQNNGV. DNA for the CDR3: TGTGCCAGCAGTCAAACCACTAGCGGGGGCGTTCTTAGCACAGATACGCAGTATTTT. Translation: CASSQTTSGGVLSTDTQYF.

This clone was found once. The chain uses TRBV7-9 and TRBJ2-5, with a weak D call TRBD2 (5 bases). Trimming cost V 1 base and J 5 bases, with 11 bases left between them. Per the germline V gene, CDR1 is SEHNR and CDR2 is FQNEAQ (reference sequence). The CDR3 sequence is 14 residues long. Written as DNA, the CDR3 is TGTGCCAGCAGCTTAGGGTCCGGGATTGAGACCCAGTACTTC. It is translated as CASSLGSGIETQYF. Combining the CDR3 with reference TRBV7-9 and TRBJ2-5 gives the whole variable domain DTGVSQNPRHKITKRGQNVTFRCDPISEHNRLYWYRQTLGQGPEFLTYFQNEAQLEKSRLLSDRFSAERPKGSFSTLEIQRTEQGDSAMYLCASSLGSGIETQYFGPGTRLLVL.